These 18 T cell receptor beta chains originate from one sample sequenced in a study of T cell repertoires in cytomegalovirus infection. These TCRs' antigens remain unknown. MiXCR, applied by TCRdb to the reads, yields one record per CDR3 protein. The table shows under 300,000 distinct CDR3 sequences, with less than 25% occurring only once. The sequencing used cultured PBMCs, collected from culture after CMV antigen stimulation. The source of these receptors is a human donor in good health (CMV status not recorded). Some clones in this sample may be carry-over from other donors' samples.

This clonotype was observed many times. The rearrangement uses TRBV7-2 and TRBJ2-7; D is perhaps TRBD1 (6 bases). The ends were cut back, 1 base at V and 2 bases at J, with 6 bases in the middle. Germline V gene sequence: CDR1 SGHTA, CDR2 FQGNSA. This CDR3 comprises 13 residues. CDR3 amino acids: CASSLGTAYEQYF. For the CDR3, the DNA is TGTGCCAGCAGCTTAGGGACAGCCTACGAGCAGTACTTC.

This clonotype has a count of ten or more. V and J are TRBV6-2 or TRBV6-3 and TRBJ2-6; D is ambiguous. Per the germline V gene, CDR1 is MNHEY and CDR2 is SVGEGT. V was pared by 0 bases and J by 3 bases, with 3 bases between. The CDR3 extends over 14 amino acids. In DNA form, the CDR3 reads TGTGCCAGCAGTTACTCGTTTGGGGCCAACGTCCTGACTTTC. It codes for CASSYSFGANVLTF.

The CDR3 DNA reads as TGTGCCAGCAGCCCTAGGCGGGAGCGTCGCAATGAGCAGTTCTTC. Translated: CASSPRRERRNEQFF. The V gene is TRBV6-2 or TRBV6-3, the J gene TRBJ2-1; TRBD2 aligns across 7 bases. Germline-derived CDR1 and CDR2 are MNHEY and SVGEGT. J gave up 6 bases and V 6 bases, and 11 bases lay outside the gene matches. CDR3 length: 15 amino acids.

Only a few counts were recorded for this clonotype. The V gene is TRBV4-3, the J gene TRBJ2-1; TRBD2 might be the D (7 bases). CDR1 is LGHNA and CDR2 is YSLEER in the germline V gene. Trimming shortened V by 3 bases and J by 5 bases, and 14 bases separated the two germline ends. The CDR3 is made up of 15 amino acids. CDR3 in DNA: TGCGCCAGCAGCCAGGCGGGGGCGCGGAACAATGAGCAGTTCTTC. It encodes CASSQAGARNNEQFF.

The gene calls are TRBV20-1 and TRBJ1-4; no firm D call. This CDR3 contains 13 residues. V dropped 5 bases and J dropped 0 bases, with 7 bases sitting between them. The germline CDR1 and CDR2 sequences are DFQATT and SNEGSKA (reference sequence). CDR3 sequence reads: CSAGKATNEKLFF. DNA of the CDR3: TGCAGTGCTGGGAAGGCAACTAATGAAAAACTGTTTTTT.

The J gene is TRBJ2-5, the V gene TRBV5-1; the match to TRBD1 covers 8 bases. The CDR3 has 16 amino acids. The V and J ends lost 0 bases and 3 bases, in that order; junction bases with no gene match: 7. Germline CDR1 reads SGHRS; CDR2 reads YFSETQ. The CDR3 DNA follows: TGCGCCAGCAGCTTGGCTCCAACAGGGGGTGAAGAGACCCAGTACTTC. It encodes CASSLAPTGGEETQYF.

There are many counts of this clonotype. The gene calls are TRBV7-2 and TRBJ2-6; the D is unclear. Germline V gene sequence: CDR1 SGHTA, CDR2 FQGNSA. Trimming cost V 8 bases and J 1 base, with 12 bases left between them. CDR3 length: 15 residues. The CDR3 sequence is CASAGIWSGANVLTF. The CDR3 nucleotides read TGTGCCAGCGCCGGTATTTGGTCTGGGGCCAACGTCCTGACTTTC.

This clonotype was seen repeatedly, ten times or more. The V call is TRBV7-8, the J call TRBJ1-3; D is perhaps TRBD1 (5 bases). The CDR3 is 15 amino acids. The germline gives CDR1 SGHVS, CDR2 FQNEAQ. The V and J ends lost 4 bases and 6 bases respectively, with 16 bases between them. CDR3 amino acids: CASSSRVHLLNTIYF. In DNA, the CDR3 is TGTGCCAGCAGCTCCAGGGTCCATCTATTAAACACCATATATTTT.

The V and J genes are TRBV7-9 and TRBJ1-5, with a possible D match to TRBD1 (6 bases). Trimming pared 5 bases from V and 4 bases from J, leaving 15 bases between. The CDR3 sequence is 15 residues long. Per germline, CDR1 SEHNR and CDR2 FQNEAQ (reference sequence). CDR3 sequence reads: CASSREDSSNQPQHF. As DNA, the CDR3 is TGTGCCAGCAGCCGAGAGGACAGCAGTAATCAGCCCCAGCATTTT. Combining the CDR3 with reference TRBV7-9 and TRBJ1-5 gives the whole variable domain DTGVSQNPRHKITKRGQNVTFRCDPISEHNRLYWYRQTLGQGPEFLTYFQNEAQLEKSRLLSDRFSAERPKGSFSTLEIQRTEQGDSAMYLCASSREDSSNQPQHFGDGTRLSIL.

This clonotype was detected only a few times. The V and J genes are TRBV29-1 and TRBJ1-1; 7 nucleotides line up with TRBD1. V was clipped by 4 bases and J by 5 bases; unmatched bases: 7. Germline lookup yields CDR1 SQVTM and CDR2 ANQGSEA. There are 13 residues in the CDR3. The CDR3 reads CSVGQGRATEAFF. CDR3 in DNA: TGCAGCGTTGGACAGGGAAGGGCGACTGAAGCTTTCTTT.

Only a few counts were recorded for this clonotype. This chain joins TRBV7-2 and TRBJ2-4; D possibly corresponds to TRBD2 (5 bases). V was pared by 6 bases and J by 8 bases, with 14 bases between. The CDR3 runs to 13 residues. The germline V gene encodes CDR1 SGHTA and CDR2 FQGNSA. CDR3 region: CASREGGKDIQYF. The CDR3 coding sequence is TGTGCCAGCAGAGAGGGCGGTAAGGACATTCAGTACTTC.

This chain joins TRBV7-9 and TRBJ2-5; D remains ambiguous. Germline CDR1 is SEHNR and CDR2 is FQNEAQ (reference sequence). The CDR3 totals 16 residues. The V end lost 1 base, the J end lost 0 bases, and 12 bases lay between the germline ends. In DNA form, the CDR3 reads TGTGCCAGCAGCTTAGACGGAGTCCCGAACCAAGAGACCCAGTACTTC. Protein product: CASSLDGVPNQETQYF.

This chain uses TRBV6-2 or TRBV6-3 with TRBJ1-5; D is unresolved. This CDR3 spans 16 amino acids. With 8 bases removed from V and 2 bases from J, the gap between germline ends came to 19 bases. CDR1 and CDR2 (germline): MNHEY, SVGEGT. CDR3 protein: CASRHDWARGNQPQHF. The CDR3 DNA sequence: TGTGCCAGCCGCCACGATTGGGCCAGAGGCAATCAGCCCCAGCATTTT.

The chain joins TRBV20-1 to TRBJ2-1, with 9 bases that match TRBD2. Germline values: CDR1 DFQATT, CDR2 SNEGSKA (reference sequence). The CDR3 extends over 15 amino acids. With 3 bases clipped from V and 7 bases from J, the junction kept 10 bases outside the gene matches. The DNA of the CDR3 is TGCAGTGCTAGCCTCGGGGCTAGCGGGGAAAATGAGCAGTTCTTC. It translates to CSASLGASGENEQFF.

In this sample, this clonotype turned up many times. The chain combines TRBV20-1 with TRBJ1-2; 9 bases are shared with TRBD1. The CDR3 is made up of 12 amino acids. In germline, CDR1 is DFQATT, CDR2 SNEGSKA (reference sequence). The trim removed 5 bases at V and 5 bases at J, leaving 3 bases unmatched. This CDR3 is CSAGDRAYGYTF. The CDR3, as DNA: TGCAGTGCTGGGGACAGGGCTTATGGCTACACCTTC.

The chain couples TRBV19 to TRBJ2-1, with TRBD1 matching over 8 bases. Germline values: CDR1 LNHDA, CDR2 SQIVND (reference sequence). The V gene end was trimmed by 5 bases and the J gene end by 8 bases; junction bases not matched to a gene: 17. The CDR3 runs 17 residues. The CDR3 loop reads CASSSRTGSIFLDEQFF. CDR3 coding DNA: TGTGCCAGTAGTTCACGGACAGGGTCCATCTTTCTCGATGAGCAGTTCTTC.

This clonotype was detected a few times. The chain has TRBV7-2 and TRBJ2-3, with D possibly TRBD2 on 5 matching bases. V lost 3 bases and J 0 bases, leaving 7 bases between the germline ends. CDR1 and CDR2 from the germline V gene are SGHTA and FQGNSA. This CDR3 has 14 amino acids. CDR3: CASSFTRSTDTQYF. In nucleotides, the CDR3 is TGTGCCAGCAGCTTCACTAGGAGCACAGATACGCAGTATTTT. The full variable domain, completed using reference TRBV7-2 and TRBJ2-3, is GAGVSQSPSNKVTEKGKDVELRCDPISGHTALYWYRQSLGQGLEFLIYFQGNSAPDKSGLPSDRFSAERTGGSVSTLTIQRTQQEDSAVYLCASSFTRSTDTQYFGPGTRLTVL.

Ten or more counts support this clonotype. The genes are TRBV5-1 and TRBJ1-2; unclear D gene. Trimming stripped 0 bases from V and 0 bases from J, with 9 bases between. Germline assignment: CDR1 SGHRS and CDR2 YFSETQ. The CDR3 loop spans 15 amino acids. CDR3 nucleotides: TGCGCCAGCAGCTTGGAACCGGGGACTAACTATGGCTACACCTTC. It encodes CASSLEPGTNYGYTF.